This T cell receptor (beta chain) was retrieved from a study of CD8 T cells in Susac syndrome. Study findings and constraints: The study recognized that its TCR sequencing and HLA analysis covered a relatively small number of individuals.

Remarks on this clonotype: The target antigen is unknown.

With 8 bases clipped from V and 6 bases from J, the junction kept 7 bases outside the gene matches. The CDR3 length is 14 residues. TCR beta sequencing was performed on blood CD8+ and CD4+ T cells. CD8+ and CD4+ T cells were negatively isolated; TEMRA cells were FACS-enriched. cDNA came from around 0.5 to 1 ug RNA primed by random hexamers. Amplification of TCR beta CDR3 used immunoSEQ multiplex PCR across 54 Vbeta and 13 Jbeta. MiXCR, applied by TCRdb to the immunoSEQ multiplex PCR reads, yields one record per CDR3 protein. The table has 100,000 to 150,000 distinct CDR3 sequences, around 94% seen once.

Sequencing was carried out using CD4+ T cells from PBMCs. The chain links TRBV12-3 or TRBV12-4 to TRBJ2-2; 9 nucleotides agree with TRBD1. The sequence was collected from a human donor in good health. The CDR3 DNA reads TGTGCCAGCCGGGACAGGGTGGATTCCGGGGAGCTGTTTTTT. Translating gives CASRDRVDSGELFF.